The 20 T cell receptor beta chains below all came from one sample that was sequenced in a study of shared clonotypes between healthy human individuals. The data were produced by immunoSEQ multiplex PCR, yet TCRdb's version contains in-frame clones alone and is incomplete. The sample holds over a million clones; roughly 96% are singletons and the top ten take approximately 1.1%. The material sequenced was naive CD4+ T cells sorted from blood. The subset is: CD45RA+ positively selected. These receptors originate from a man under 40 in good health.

CDR3 nucleotides: TGTGCCAGCAGTTTATTTGTCCGGGCCGAGCAGTACTTC. This encodes CASSLFVRAEQYF. This rearrangement joins TRBV27 to TRBJ2-7; D is unclear. Deletions cut 1 base from V and 6 bases from J, with 10 bases between. The V gene's germline CDR1 is MNHEY and CDR2 SMNVEV (reference sequence). The CDR3 consists of 13 residues.

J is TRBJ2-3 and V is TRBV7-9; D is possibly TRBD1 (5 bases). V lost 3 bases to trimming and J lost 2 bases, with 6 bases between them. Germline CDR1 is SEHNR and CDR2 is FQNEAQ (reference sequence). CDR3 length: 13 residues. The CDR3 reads CASSLDITDTQYF. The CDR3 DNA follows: TGTGCCAGCAGCTTGGACATCACAGATACGCAGTATTTT.

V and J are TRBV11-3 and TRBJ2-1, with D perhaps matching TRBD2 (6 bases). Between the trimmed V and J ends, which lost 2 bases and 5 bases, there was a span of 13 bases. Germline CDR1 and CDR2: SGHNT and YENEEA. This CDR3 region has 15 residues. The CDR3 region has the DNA TGTGCCAGCAGCTTACGCAGGTGGGGGGACAATGAGCAGTTCTTC. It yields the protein CASSLRRWGDNEQFF.

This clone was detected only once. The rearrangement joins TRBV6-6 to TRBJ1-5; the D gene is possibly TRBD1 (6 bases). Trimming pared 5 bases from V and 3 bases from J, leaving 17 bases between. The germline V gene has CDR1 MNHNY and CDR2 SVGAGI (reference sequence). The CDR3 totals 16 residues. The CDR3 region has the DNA TGTGCCAGCAGTCACAGAAAGGACAGCTACAATCAGCCCCAGCATTTT. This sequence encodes CASSHRKDSYNQPQHF.

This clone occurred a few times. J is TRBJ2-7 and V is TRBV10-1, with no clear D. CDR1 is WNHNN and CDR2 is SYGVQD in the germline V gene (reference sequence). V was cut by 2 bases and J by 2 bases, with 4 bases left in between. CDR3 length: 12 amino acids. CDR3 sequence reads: CASSEGAYEQYF. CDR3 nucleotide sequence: TGCGCCAGCAGTGAGGGGGCCTACGAGCAGTACTTC.

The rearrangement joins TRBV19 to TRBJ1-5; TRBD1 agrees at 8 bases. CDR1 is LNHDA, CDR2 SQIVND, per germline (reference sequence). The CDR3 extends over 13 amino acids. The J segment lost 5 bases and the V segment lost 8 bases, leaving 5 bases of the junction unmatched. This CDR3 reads CASEDRAYQPQHF. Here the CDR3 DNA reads TGTGCCAGTGAGGACAGGGCGTATCAGCCCCAGCATTTT.

The CDR3 region is CASSPTILGNQPQHF. The CDR3 DNA sequence: TGTGCCAGCAGCCCAACCATCTTGGGCAATCAGCCCCAGCATTTT. This chain uses TRBV28 with TRBJ1-5; no definite D call. V lost 6 bases and J 2 bases, leaving 14 bases between the germline ends. The CDR3 totals 15 residues. Germline V CDR1 and CDR2: MDHEN, SYDVKM.

CDR3 coding DNA: TGTGCCAGCAGCTTAACGGGGGCTTCCTCCTACAATGAGCAGTTCTTC. The encoded protein is CASSLTGASSYNEQFF. V and J are TRBV7-9 and TRBJ2-1; possibly TRBD1 or TRBD2 for D (6 bases each). The CDR3 loop spans 16 amino acids. The V end was cut by 2 bases, the J end by 0 bases, with 11 bases between. Germline V gene lookup returns CDR1 SEHNR and CDR2 FQNEAQ (reference sequence).

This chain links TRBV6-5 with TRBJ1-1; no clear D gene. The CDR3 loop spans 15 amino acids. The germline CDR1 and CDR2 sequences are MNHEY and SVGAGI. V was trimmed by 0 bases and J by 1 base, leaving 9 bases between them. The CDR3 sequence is CASSYSWRENTEAFF. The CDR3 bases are TGTGCCAGCAGTTACTCGTGGCGAGAGAACACTGAAGCTTTCTTT.

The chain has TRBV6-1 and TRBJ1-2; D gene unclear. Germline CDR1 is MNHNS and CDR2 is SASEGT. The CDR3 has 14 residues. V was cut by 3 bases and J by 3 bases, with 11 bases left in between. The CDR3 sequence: CASSEVEGDYGYTF. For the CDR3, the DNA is TGTGCCAGCAGTGAGGTTGAAGGAGACTATGGCTACACCTTC.

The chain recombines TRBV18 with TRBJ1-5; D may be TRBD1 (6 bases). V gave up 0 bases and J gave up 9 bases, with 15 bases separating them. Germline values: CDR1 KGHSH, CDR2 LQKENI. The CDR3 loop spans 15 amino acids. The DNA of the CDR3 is TGTGCCAGCTCACCACCTGGGGACACTCATCGGCCCCAGCATTTT. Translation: CASSPPGDTHRPQHF.

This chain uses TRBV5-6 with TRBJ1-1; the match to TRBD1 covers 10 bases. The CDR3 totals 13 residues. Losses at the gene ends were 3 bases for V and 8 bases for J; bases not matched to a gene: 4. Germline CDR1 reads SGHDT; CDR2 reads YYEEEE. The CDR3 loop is CASSSDRGQEAFF. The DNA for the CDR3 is TGTGCCAGCAGCTCAGACAGGGGGCAGGAAGCTTTCTTT.

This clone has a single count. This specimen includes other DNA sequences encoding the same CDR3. Here the CDR3 reads CASSLAYEQYF. The CDR3 nucleotides read TGTGCCAGCAGCTTAGCGTACGAGCAGTACTTC. The chain uses TRBV13 and TRBJ2-7, with D unresolved. Germline assignment: CDR1 PRHDT and CDR2 FYEKMQ (reference sequence). The CDR3 extends over 11 amino acids. Trimming left V 1 base short and J 4 bases short, with 2 bases between.

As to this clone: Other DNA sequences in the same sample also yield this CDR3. The CDR3 reads CASSRDRGNQPQHF. The CDR3 nucleotides are TGTGCCAGCAGCCGAGACAGGGGCAATCAGCCCCAGCATTTT. The V and J genes are TRBV7-2 and TRBJ1-5, with 7 positions matching TRBD1. Trimming took 5 bases from V and 2 from J; bases not matched to a gene: 3. Germline assignment: CDR1 SGHTA and CDR2 FQGNSA. CDR3 length equals 14 residues.

The CDR3 nucleotides are TGTGCCAGCAGTTACAGGACAACCTCCCAGGGTGAGCAGTTCTTC. Amino acids: CASSYRTTSQGEQFF. This chain connects TRBV6-5 to TRBJ2-1; perhaps TRBD1 as D (5 bases). Germline CDR1 MNHEY, CDR2 SVGAGI. Trimming pared 2 bases from V and 9 bases from J, leaving 17 bases between. The CDR3 runs to 15 residues.

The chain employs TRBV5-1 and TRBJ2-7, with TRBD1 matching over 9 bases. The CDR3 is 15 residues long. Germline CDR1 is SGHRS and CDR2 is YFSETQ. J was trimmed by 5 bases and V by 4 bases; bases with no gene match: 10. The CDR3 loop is CASSIGGTGLNEQYF. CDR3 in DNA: TGCGCCAGCAGCATAGGAGGGACAGGGCTAAACGAGCAGTACTTC.

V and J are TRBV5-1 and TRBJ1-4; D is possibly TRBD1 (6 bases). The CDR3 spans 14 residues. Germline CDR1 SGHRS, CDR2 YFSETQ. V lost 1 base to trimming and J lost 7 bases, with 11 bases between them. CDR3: CASSLSGGGEKLFF. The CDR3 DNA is TGCGCCAGCAGCTTGTCGGGGGGCGGTGAAAAACTGTTTTTT.

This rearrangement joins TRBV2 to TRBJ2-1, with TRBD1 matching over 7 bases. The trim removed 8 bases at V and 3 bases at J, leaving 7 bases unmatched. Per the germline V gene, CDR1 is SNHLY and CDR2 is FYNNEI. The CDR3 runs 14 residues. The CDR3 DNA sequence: TGTGCCAGCGTCGCCGGGACAGACTACAATGAGCAGTTCTTC. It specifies CASVAGTDYNEQFF.

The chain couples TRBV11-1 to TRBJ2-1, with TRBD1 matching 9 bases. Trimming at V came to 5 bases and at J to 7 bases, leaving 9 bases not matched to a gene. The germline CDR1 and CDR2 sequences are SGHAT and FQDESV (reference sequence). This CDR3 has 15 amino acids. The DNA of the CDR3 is TGTGCCAGCAGCCCCCCGGGACAGGGTTCGAATGAGCAGTTCTTC. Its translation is CASSPPGQGSNEQFF.

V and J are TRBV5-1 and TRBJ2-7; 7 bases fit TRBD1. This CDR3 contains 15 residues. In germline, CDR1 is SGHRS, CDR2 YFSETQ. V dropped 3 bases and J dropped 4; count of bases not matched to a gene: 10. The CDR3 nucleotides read TGCGCCAGCAGCTCATCCGGGACAGCAAATTACGAGCAGTACTTC. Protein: CASSSSGTANYEQYF.